This T cell receptor (beta chain) was recovered during a study of blood T cell repertoires in COVID-19. Study-level information: Nucleic acid was either cDNA or gDNA, and it came from T cells, B-cell-depleted T cells, or PBMCs.

The study assigned cohorts using participant-reported clinical history. For recovered donors of Cohort 3, there were two negative PCRs, clearance, or symptom resolution. How the authors handled the data: Amplified reference gene primers provided the basis for estimating nucleated cell counts. Clones were read by immunoSEQ multiplex PCR, and TCRdb kept only the in-frame ones, dropping some. V and J calls and clone size follow that table, whereas D and trimming were derived from the DNA. The table has 490,000 or so clones, 80% to 90% seen once. The CDR3 has 16 residues. Germline V CDR1 and CDR2: SGHRS, YFSETQ. After removal of 1 base from V and 2 bases from J, the junction contained 5 bases not matched to a gene. A remark on this clone: This CDR3 is also generated by other DNA sequences in the sample.

V gene TRBV5-1 combines with J gene TRBJ2-2; 7 bases line up with TRBD1. This sequence originates from a woman between 55 and 75 years old who had recovered from COVID-19. Sample: PBMCs or T cells enriched from blood (not recorded which). CDR3 sequence: CASSLTSGGNTGELFF. DNA of the CDR3: TGCGCCAGCAGCTTGACCTCAGGGGGAAACACCGGGGAGCTGTTTTTT.